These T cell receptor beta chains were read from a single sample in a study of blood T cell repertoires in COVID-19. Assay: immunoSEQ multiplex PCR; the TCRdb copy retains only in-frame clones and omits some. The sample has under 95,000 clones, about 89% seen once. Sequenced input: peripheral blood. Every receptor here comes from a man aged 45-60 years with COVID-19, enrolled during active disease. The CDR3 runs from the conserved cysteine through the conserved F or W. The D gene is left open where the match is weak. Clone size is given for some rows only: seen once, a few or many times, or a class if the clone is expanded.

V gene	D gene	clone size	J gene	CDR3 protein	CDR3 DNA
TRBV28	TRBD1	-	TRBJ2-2	CASSPGQGAIGELFF	TGTGCCAGCAGTCCGGGACAGGGGGCTATCGGGGAGCTGTTTTTT
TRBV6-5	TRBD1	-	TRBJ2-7	CASRLRPGQSYEQYF	TGTGCCAGCAGACTCAGGCCGGGACAGTCCTACGAGCAGTACTTC
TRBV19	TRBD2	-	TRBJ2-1	CASSMGSGRPQFF	TGTGCCAGTAGTATGGGTAGCGGGAGACCGCAGTTCTTC
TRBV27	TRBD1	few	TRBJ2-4	CASGQGVGKNIQYF	TGTGCCAGCGGACAGGGTGTCGGCAAAAACATTCAGTACTTC
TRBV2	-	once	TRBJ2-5	CASLKGEGKKTQYF	TGTGCCAGCCTAAAGGGGGAGGGTAAAAAGACCCAGTACTTC
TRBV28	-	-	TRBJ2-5	CATREEGGGGTQYF	TGTGCTACCCGGGAGGAGGGGGGAGGAGGGACCCAGTACTTC
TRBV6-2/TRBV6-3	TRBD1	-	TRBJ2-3	CASSYEGQARTDTQYF	TGTGCCAGCAGTTACGAGGGACAGGCGAGGACAGATACGCAGTATTTT
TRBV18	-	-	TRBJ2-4	CASSPQGLSSGLAKNIQYF	TGTGCCAGCTCACCCCAGGGTTTATCCTCTGGTCTAGCCAAAAACATTCAGTACTTC
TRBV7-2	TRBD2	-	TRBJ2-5	CASSPRFSGSPETQYF	TGTGCCAGCAGCCCCCGATTTAGCGGGAGTCCCGAGACCCAGTACTTC
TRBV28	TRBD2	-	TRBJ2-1	CASILSSGIRAHNEQFF	TGTGCCAGCATCTTGTCTAGCGGGATCCGGGCACACAATGAGCAGTTCTTC
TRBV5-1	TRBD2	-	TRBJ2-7	CASNTGTSGSYEQYF	TGCGCCAGCAACACCGGGACTAGCGGGAGTTACGAGCAGTACTTC
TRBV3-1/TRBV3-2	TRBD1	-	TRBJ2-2	CASSLGGWVTGELFF	TGTGCCAGCAGCCTAGGGGGCTGGGTCACCGGGGAGCTGTTTTTT
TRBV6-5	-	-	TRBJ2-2	CASSLSGPGELFF	TGTGCCAGCAGTCTTAGCGGACCGGGGGAGCTGTTTTTT
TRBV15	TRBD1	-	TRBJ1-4	CATSRGQGNEKLFF	TGTGCCACCAGCAGAGGACAGGGAAATGAAAAACTGTTTTTT
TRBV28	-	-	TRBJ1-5	CASREGPLSNQPQHF	TGTGCCAGCAGGGAGGGACCCCTGAGCAATCAGCCCCAGCATTTT
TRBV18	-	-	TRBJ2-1	CASQLVDNEQFF	TGTGCCAGCCAACTGGTCGACAATGAGCAGTTCTTC
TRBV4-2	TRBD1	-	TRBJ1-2	CASSQDETGYGYTF	TGTGCCAGCAGCCAAGATGAGACAGGGTATGGCTACACCTTC
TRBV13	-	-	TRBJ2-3	CASSLGAGFTDTQYF	TGTGCCAGCAGCTTAGGGGCAGGGTTCACAGATACGCAGTATTTT
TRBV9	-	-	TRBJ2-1	CASSESSGAGFEQFF	TGTGCCAGCAGCGAGTCCTCGGGCGCGGGATTTGAGCAGTTCTTC
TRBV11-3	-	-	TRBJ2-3	CASSPGGAGADTQYF	TGTGCCAGCAGCCCAGGGGGAGCGGGAGCAGATACGCAGTATTTT
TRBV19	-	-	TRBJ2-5	CASNWGRGETQYF	TGTGCCAGTAACTGGGGACGGGGGGAGACCCAGTACTTC
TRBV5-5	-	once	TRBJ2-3	CASSLGDIGTDTQYF	TGTGCCAGCAGCTTGGGGGACATAGGCACAGATACGCAGTATTTT
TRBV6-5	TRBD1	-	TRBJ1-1	CASDRGTEAFF	TGTGCCAGCGACAGGGGGACTGAAGCTTTCTTT
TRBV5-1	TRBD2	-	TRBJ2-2	CASSATGTSGSRYVGELFF	TGCGCCAGCAGCGCGACCGGGACTAGCGGGAGTCGGTATGTGGGGGAGCTGTTTTTT
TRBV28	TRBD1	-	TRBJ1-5	CASSRQGQRNQPQHF	TGTGCCAGCAGTCGACAGGGCCAACGCAATCAGCCCCAGCATTTT
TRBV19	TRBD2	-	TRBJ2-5	CASSVLAGGLETQYF	TGTGCCAGTAGCGTCCTAGCGGGAGGGTTAGAGACCCAGTACTTC